The TCR beta chain under discussion was sequenced for a study of cytotoxic CD8 clonotypes in ibrutinib-treated CLL. Across the whole study: Response samples followed a median around 11 months of treatment, range 6 to 36. Sample averages reached 260,000 or so productive templates and tens of thousands of productive rearrangements. Findings and limits, study-wide: Sustained-remission and progressing patients' sampling times differed. Researchers report that baseline clonality outpaced age-matched healthy donors and tracked circulating CD8+ T-cell counts.

The method was immunoSEQ multiplex PCR; TCRdb's version includes in-frame clones alone and lacks a portion of them. This table has about 270,000 clones, around 69% appearing once. The J segment lost 1 base and the V segment lost 6 bases, leaving 6 bases of the junction unmatched. This CDR3 is built from 14 residues. Per germline, CDR1 MNHEY and CDR2 SVGAGI. About this clone itself: The target antigen is unknown.

The sample consisted of PBMCs, taken at disease progression, from a patient treated with ibrutinib. V and J are TRBV6-5 and TRBJ2-7, with 7 bases identical to TRBD1. This TCR was sampled from a human donor with chronic lymphocytic leukemia. The CDR3: CASSPLTGSYEQYF. The CDR3 nucleotides read TGTGCCAGCAGCCCTCTGACAGGGTCCTACGAGCAGTACTTC.